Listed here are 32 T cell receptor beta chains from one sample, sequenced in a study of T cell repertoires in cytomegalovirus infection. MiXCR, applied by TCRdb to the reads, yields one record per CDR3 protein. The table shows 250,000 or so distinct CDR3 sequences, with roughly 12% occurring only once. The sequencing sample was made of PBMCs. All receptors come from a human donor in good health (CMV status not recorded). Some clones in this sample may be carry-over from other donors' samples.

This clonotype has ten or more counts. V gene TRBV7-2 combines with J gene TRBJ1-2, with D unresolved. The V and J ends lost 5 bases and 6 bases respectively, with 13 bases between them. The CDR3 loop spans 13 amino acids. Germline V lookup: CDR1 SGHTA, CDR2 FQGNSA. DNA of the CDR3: TGTGCCAGCAGCCTCCGGACGGCGAATGGCTACACCTTC. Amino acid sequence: CASSLRTANGYTF.

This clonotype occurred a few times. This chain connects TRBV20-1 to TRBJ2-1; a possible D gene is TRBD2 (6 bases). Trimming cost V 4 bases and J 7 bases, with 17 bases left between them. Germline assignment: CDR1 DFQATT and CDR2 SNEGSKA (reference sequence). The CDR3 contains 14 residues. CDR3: CSATLGRGLNEQFF. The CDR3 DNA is TGCAGTGCTACTTTAGGGCGGGGTTTGAATGAGCAGTTCTTC.

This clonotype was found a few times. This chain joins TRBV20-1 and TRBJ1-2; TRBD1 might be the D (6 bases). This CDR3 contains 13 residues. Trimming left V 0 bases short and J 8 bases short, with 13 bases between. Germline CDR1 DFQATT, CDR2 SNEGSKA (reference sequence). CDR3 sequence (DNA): TGCAGTGCTAGAGATCGGTGGGGGGGCGGCTACACCTTC. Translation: CSARDRWGGGYTF.

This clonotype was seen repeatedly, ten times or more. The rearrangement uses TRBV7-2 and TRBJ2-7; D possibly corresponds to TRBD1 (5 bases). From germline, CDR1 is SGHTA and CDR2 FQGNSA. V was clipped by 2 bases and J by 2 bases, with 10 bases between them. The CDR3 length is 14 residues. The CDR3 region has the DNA TGTGCCAGCAGCTTATCTCCAGGGCCCTACGAGCAGTACTTC. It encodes CASSLSPGPYEQYF.

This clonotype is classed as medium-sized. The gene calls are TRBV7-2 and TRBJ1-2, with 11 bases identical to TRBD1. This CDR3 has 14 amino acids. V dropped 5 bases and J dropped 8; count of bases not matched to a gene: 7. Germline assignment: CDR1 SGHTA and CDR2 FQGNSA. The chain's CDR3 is CASSPDRGQSGYTF. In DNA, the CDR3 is TGTGCCAGCAGCCCGGACAGGGGGCAGAGCGGCTACACCTTC. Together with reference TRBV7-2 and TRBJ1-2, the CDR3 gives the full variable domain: GAGVSQSPSNKVTEKGKDVELRCDPISGHTALYWYRQSLGQGLEFLIYFQGNSAPDKSGLPSDRFSAERTGGSVSTLTIQRTQQEDSAVYLCASSPDRGQSGYTFGSGTRLTVV.

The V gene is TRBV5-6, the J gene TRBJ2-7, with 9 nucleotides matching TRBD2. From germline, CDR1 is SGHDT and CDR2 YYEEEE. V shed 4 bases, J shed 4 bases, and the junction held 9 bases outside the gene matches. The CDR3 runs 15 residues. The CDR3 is CASSGISGGIYEQYF. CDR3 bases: TGTGCCAGCAGCGGGATTAGCGGGGGAATATACGAGCAGTACTTC.

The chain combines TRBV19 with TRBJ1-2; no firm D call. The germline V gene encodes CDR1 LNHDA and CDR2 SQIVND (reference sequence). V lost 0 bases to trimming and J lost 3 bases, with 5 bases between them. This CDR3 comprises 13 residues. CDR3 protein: CASSIDRYYGYTF. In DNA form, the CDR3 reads TGTGCCAGTAGTATAGATCGGTACTATGGCTACACCTTC.

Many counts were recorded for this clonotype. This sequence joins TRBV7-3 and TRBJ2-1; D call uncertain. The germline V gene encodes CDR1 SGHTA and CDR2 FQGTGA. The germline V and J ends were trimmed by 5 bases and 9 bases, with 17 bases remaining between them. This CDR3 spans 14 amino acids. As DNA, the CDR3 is TGTGCCAGCAGCCCCCGGGCAAGCATGCGTGAGCAGTTCTTC. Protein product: CASSPRASMREQFF.

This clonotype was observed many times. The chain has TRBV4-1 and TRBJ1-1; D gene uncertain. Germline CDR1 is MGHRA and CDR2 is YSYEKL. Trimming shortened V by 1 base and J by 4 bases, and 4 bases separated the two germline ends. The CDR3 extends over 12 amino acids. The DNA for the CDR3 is TGCGCCAGCAGCCAAGGACCCACTGAAGCTTTCTTT. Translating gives CASSQGPTEAFF.

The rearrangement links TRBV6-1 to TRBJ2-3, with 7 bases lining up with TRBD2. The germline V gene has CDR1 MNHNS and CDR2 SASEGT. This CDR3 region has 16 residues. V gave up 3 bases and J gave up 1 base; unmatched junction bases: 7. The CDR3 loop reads CASSDGRGGGTDTQYF. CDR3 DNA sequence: TGTGCCAGCAGTGATGGGCGTGGGGGGGGCACAGATACGCAGTATTTT.

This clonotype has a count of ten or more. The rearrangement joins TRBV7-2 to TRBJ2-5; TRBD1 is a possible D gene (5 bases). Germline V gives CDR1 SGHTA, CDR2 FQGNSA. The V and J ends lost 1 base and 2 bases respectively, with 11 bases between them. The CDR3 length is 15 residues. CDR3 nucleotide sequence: TGTGCCAGCAGCTTAGGGGTGACAGAACAAGAGACCCAGTACTTC. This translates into CASSLGVTEQETQYF. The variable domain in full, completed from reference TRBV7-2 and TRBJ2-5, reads GAGVSQSPSNKVTEKGKDVELRCDPISGHTALYWYRQSLGQGLEFLIYFQGNSAPDKSGLPSDRFSAERTGGSVSTLTIQRTQQEDSAVYLCASSLGVTEQETQYFGPGTRLLVL.

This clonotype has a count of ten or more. The DNA for the CDR3 is TGTGCCAGCAGTTTAAACCGGGGGTTTAGGTCGAACACTGAAGCTTTCTTT. Its protein product is CASSLNRGFRSNTEAFF. The chain has TRBV6-5 and TRBJ1-1; D perhaps matches TRBD1 (5 bases). The CDR3 length is 17 residues. The germline CDR1 and CDR2 sequences are MNHEY and SVGAGI. Trimming stripped 4 bases from V and 1 base from J, with 19 bases between.

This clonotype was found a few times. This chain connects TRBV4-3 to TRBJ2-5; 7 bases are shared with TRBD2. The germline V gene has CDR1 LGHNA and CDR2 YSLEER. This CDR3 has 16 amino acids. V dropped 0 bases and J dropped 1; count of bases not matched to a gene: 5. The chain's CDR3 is CASSQESGTVQETQYF. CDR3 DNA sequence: TGCGCCAGCAGCCAAGAGAGCGGGACGGTCCAAGAGACCCAGTACTTC.

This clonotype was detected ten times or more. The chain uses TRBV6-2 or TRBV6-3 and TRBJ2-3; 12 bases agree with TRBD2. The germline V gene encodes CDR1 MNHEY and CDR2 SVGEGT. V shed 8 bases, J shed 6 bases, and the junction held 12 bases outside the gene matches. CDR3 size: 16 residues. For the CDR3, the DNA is TGTGCCAGCCATTGGCGACTAGCGGGAGAGGTTGATACGCAGTATTTT. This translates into CASHWRLAGEVDTQYF.

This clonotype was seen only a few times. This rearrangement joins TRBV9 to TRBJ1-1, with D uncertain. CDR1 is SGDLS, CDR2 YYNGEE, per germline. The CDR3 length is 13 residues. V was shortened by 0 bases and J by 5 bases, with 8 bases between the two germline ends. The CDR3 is CASSVAQATEAFF. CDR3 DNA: TGTGCCAGCAGCGTAGCTCAGGCAACTGAAGCTTTCTTT.

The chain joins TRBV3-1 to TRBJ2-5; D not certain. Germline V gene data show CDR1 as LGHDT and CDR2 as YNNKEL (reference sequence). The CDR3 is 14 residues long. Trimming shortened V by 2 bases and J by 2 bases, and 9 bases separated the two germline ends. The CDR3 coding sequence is TGTGCCAGCAGCCAACCCGCGGATCAAGAGACCCAGTACTTC. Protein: CASSQPADQETQYF.

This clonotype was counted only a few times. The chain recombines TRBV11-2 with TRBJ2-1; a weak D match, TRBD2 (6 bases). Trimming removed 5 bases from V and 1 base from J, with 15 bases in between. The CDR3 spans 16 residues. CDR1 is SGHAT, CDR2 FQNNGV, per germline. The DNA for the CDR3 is TGTGCCAGCAGCCCATCCGGGAGAGGGTCCTACAATGAGCAGTTCTTC. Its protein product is CASSPSGRGSYNEQFF.

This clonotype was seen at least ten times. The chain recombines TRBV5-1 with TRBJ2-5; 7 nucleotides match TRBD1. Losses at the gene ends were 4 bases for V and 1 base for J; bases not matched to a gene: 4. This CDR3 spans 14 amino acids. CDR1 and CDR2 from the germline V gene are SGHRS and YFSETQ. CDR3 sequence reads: CASSQGDSQETQYF. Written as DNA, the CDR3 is TGCGCCAGCAGCCAAGGGGACAGCCAAGAGACCCAGTACTTC.

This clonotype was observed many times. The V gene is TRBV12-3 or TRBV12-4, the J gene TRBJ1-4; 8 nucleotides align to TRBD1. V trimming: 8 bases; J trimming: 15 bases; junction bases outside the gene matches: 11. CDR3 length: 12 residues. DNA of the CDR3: TGTGCCAGCCACTCTCGGACAGGGCGGTTGTTTTTT. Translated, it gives CASHSRTGRLFF.

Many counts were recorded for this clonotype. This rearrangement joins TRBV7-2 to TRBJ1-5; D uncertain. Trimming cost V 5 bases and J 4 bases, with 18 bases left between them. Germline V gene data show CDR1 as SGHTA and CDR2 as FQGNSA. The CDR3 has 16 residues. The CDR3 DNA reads TGTGCCAGCAGCCCCAATGTGAACAGCTGGAATCAGCCCCAGCATTTT. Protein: CASSPNVNSWNQPQHF.

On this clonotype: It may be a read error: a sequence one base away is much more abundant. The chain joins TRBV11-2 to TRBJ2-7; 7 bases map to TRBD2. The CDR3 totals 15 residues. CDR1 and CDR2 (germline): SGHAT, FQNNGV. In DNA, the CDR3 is TGTGTCAGCAGCTTAGAGAGAGCGGGGAACTACGAGCAGTACTTC. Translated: CVSSLERAGNYEQYF. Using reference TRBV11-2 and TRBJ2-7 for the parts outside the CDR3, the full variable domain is EAGVAQSPRYKIIEKRQSVAFWCNPISGHATLYWYQQILGQGPKLLIQFQNNGVVDDSQLPKDRFSAERLKGVDSTLKIQPAKLEDSAVYLCVSSLERAGNYEQYFGPGTRLTVT.

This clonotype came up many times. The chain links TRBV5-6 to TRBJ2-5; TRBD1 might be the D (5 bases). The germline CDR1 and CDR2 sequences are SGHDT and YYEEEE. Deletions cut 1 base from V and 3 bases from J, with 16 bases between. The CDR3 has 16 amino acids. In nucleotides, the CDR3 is TGTGCCAGCAGCTTGTTCCGCCAGGGTGATAAAGAGACCCAGTACTTC. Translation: CASSLFRQGDKETQYF.

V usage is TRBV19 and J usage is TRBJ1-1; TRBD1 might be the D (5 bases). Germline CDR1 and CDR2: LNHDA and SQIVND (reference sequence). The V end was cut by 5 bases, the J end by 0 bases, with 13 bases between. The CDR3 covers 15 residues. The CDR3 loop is CASSRFGGMNTEAFF. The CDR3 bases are TGTGCCAGTAGTCGGTTCGGGGGGATGAACACTGAAGCTTTCTTT.

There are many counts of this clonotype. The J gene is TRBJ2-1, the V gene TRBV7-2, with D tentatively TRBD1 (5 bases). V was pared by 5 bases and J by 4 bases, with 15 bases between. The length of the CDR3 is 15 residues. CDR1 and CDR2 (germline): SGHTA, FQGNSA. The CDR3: CASSQGSGNYNEQFF. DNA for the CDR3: TGTGCCAGCAGCCAGGGTTCAGGGAATTACAATGAGCAGTTCTTC.

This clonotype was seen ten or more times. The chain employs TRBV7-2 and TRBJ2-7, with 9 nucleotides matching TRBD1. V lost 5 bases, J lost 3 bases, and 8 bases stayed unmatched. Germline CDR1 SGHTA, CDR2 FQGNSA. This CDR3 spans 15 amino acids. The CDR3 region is CASSVLGQGIYEQYF. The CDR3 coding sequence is TGTGCCAGCAGCGTCCTGGGACAGGGCATCTACGAGCAGTACTTC.

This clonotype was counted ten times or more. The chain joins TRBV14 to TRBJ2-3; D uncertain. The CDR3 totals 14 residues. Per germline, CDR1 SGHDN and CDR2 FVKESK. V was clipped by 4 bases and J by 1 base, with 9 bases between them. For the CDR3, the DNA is TGTGCCAGCAGCCCCCAACTCCGCACAGATACGCAGTATTTT. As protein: CASSPQLRTDTQYF.

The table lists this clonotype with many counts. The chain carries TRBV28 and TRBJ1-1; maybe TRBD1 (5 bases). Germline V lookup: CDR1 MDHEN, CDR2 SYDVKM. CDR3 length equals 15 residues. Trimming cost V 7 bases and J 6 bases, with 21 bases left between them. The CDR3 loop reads CASTPEGRGFAEAFF. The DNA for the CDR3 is TGTGCCAGCACTCCGGAGGGGCGCGGCTTCGCTGAAGCTTTCTTT.

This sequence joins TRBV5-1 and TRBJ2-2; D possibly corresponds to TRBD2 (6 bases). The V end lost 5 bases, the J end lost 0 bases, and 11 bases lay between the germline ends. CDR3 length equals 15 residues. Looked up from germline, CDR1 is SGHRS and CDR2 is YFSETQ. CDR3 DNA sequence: TGCGCCAGCAGAGGCGGAGGGTCGAACACCGGGGAGCTGTTTTTT. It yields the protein CASRGGGSNTGELFF.

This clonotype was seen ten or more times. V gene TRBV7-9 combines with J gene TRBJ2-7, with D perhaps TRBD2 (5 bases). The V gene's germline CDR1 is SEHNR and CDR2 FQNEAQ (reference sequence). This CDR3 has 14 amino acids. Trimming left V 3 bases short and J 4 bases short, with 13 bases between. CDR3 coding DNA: TGTGCCAGCAGCTTGAGTGGACTTTCGTACGAGCAGTACTTC. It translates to CASSLSGLSYEQYF.

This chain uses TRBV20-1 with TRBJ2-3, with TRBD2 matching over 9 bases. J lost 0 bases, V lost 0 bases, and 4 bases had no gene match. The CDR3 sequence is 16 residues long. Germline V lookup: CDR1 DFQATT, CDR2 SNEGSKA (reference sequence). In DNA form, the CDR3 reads TGCAGTGCTAGAGAGGCTAGCGGGGCTAGCACAGATACGCAGTATTTT. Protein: CSAREASGASTDTQYF.

CDR3 amino acids: CASRKRELSTDTQYF. CDR3 nucleotides: TGTGCCAGCAGAAAGCGGGAGTTGAGCACAGATACGCAGTATTTT. V and J are TRBV6-2 or TRBV6-3 and TRBJ2-3; 8 positions agree with TRBD2. CDR3 length equals 15 residues. Trimming took 6 bases from V and 0 from J; bases not matched to a gene: 5. Per germline, CDR1 MNHEY and CDR2 SVGEGT.

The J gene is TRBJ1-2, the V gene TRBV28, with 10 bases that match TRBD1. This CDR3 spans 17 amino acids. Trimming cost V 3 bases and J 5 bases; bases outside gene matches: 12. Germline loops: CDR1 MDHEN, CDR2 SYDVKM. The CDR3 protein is CASSFPGQGQIGYGYTF. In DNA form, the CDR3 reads TGTGCCAGCAGTTTCCCGGGACAGGGGCAAATAGGGTATGGCTACACCTTC.